One and the same sample provided the 26 T cell receptor beta chains below, sequenced in a study of T cells of healthy individuals. TCRdb processed the 5' RACE reads anew with MiXCR; each CDR3 protein has one entry. Here the sample spans about 82,000 distinct CDR3 sequences, approximately 4.7% being singletons. The receptors stem from a female donor in good health.

This clonotype was seen ten or more times. V gene TRBV9 combines with J gene TRBJ2-1; a weak D match, TRBD2 (7 bases). V was cut by 4 bases and J by 2 bases, with 22 bases left in between. CDR3 length: 18 residues. Germline V gene sequence: CDR1 SGDLS, CDR2 YYNGEE. CDR3 sequence: CASSPRPGGGLTYNEQFF. Here the CDR3 DNA reads TGTGCCAGCAGCCCTCGCCCGGGGGGCGGCCTAACCTACAATGAGCAGTTCTTC. Based on the CDR3 plus reference TRBV9 and TRBJ2-1, the full variable domain is DSGVTQTPKHLITATGQRVTLRCSPRSGDLSVYWYQQSLDQGLQFLIQYYNGEERAKGNILERFSAQQFPDLHSELNLSSLELGDSALYFCASSPRPGGGLTYNEQFFGPGTRLTVL.

This clonotype was observed a handful of times. J is TRBJ2-4 and V is TRBV20-1; 11 nucleotides match TRBD2. The junction had 2 bases not matched to a gene; V was cut back by 2 bases and J by 5 bases. CDR1 and CDR2 from the germline V gene are DFQATT and SNEGSKA (reference sequence). The CDR3 has 14 residues. The CDR3 here is CSARNSGRENIQYF. As DNA, the CDR3 is TGCAGTGCTAGAAATAGCGGGAGGGAAAACATTCAGTACTTC.

This clonotype was seen many times. The chain uses TRBV20-1 and TRBJ2-1, with 7 nucleotides matching TRBD2. V lost 2 bases, J lost 12 bases, and 10 bases stayed unmatched. CDR1 and CDR2 from the germline V gene are DFQATT and SNEGSKA (reference sequence). CDR3 length: 13 amino acids. The CDR3 bases are TGCAGTGCTAGACCGGTTGGGGGGGGAGTGCAGTTCTTC. This codes for CSARPVGGGVQFF.

V and J are TRBV5-5 and TRBJ1-2, with D tentatively TRBD1 (6 bases). The V and J ends lost 8 bases and 7 bases respectively, with 18 bases between them. CDR1 and CDR2 (germline): SGHKS, YYEKEE (reference sequence). This CDR3 spans 13 amino acids. The CDR3 DNA reads TGTGCCAGTGAGGACGTGGGGGCTGTTGGCTACACCTTC. Translating gives CASEDVGAVGYTF.

The chain employs TRBV30 and TRBJ1-1; D ambiguous. The V and J ends lost 2 bases and 1 base respectively, with 11 bases between them. CDR3 length: 14 residues. CDR1 is GTSNPN and CDR2 is SVGIG in the germline V gene (reference sequence). The CDR3 reads CAWSKEGENTEAFF. The CDR3 nucleotides are TGTGCCTGGAGTAAAGAGGGTGAGAACACTGAAGCTTTCTTT.

The V and J genes are TRBV11-2 and TRBJ1-1, with D hard to call. CDR1 is SGHAT and CDR2 is FQNNGV in the germline V gene. This CDR3 region has 16 residues. Between the trimmed V and J ends, which lost 1 base and 0 bases, there was a span of 12 bases. The CDR3 region has the DNA TGTGCCAGCAGCTTAGGGGTCGGGGTTATGAACACTGAAGCTTTCTTT. Translation: CASSLGVGVMNTEAFF.

This clonotype was seen a handful of times. The CDR3: CASSLSATGIVGVAGTGELFF. The CDR3 nucleotides read TGCGCCAGCAGCTTATCCGCGACAGGGATTGTGGGGGTAGCAGGCACCGGGGAGCTGTTTTTT. V and J are TRBV5-1 and TRBJ2-2, with 7 positions matching TRBD1. Germline V CDR1 and CDR2: SGHRS, YFSETQ. The length of the CDR3 is 21 residues. The trim removed 2 bases at V and 4 bases at J, leaving 23 bases unmatched. Looking up the rest from reference TRBV5-1 and TRBJ2-2 gives the full variable domain: KAGVTQTPRYLIKTRGQQVTLSCSPISGHRSVSWYQQTPGQGLQFLFEYFSETQRNKGNFPGRFSGRQFSNSRSEMNVSTLELGDSALYLCASSLSATGIVGVAGTGELFFGEGSRLTVL.

In this sample, this clonotype turned up many times. The DNA for the CDR3 is TGTGCCAGCAGCCAGACAGGGAGTGAAGAGACCCAGTACTTC. Its translation: CASSQTGSEETQYF. The chain couples TRBV28 to TRBJ2-5, with 7 nucleotides matching TRBD1. The CDR3 consists of 14 residues. The germline CDR1 and CDR2 sequences are MDHEN and SYDVKM. V lost 6 bases, J lost 3 bases, and 7 bases stayed unmatched.

Ten or more counts support this clonotype. The V and J genes are TRBV12-3 or TRBV12-4 and TRBJ2-7, with D maybe TRBD1 (6 bases). The CDR3 contains 13 residues. V lost 4 bases to trimming and J lost 5 bases, with 12 bases between them. CDR3 protein: CASSSQGSNEQYF. The CDR3 DNA is TGTGCCAGCAGTTCTCAGGGGAGCAACGAGCAGTACTTC.

This clonotype was counted between two and nine times. The rearrangement uses TRBV14 and TRBJ1-6; no firm D call. Trimming shortened V by 2 bases and J by 2 bases, and 7 bases separated the two germline ends. The CDR3 runs 15 residues. From germline, CDR1 is SGHDN and CDR2 FVKESK. CDR3 loop: CASSQIGAYNSPLHF. CDR3 nucleotide sequence: TGTGCCAGCAGCCAAATAGGAGCCTATAATTCACCCCTCCACTTT.

This clonotype was counted only a few times. The chain uses TRBV6-5 and TRBJ2-3; possibly TRBD1 for D (6 bases). The V end was cut by 6 bases, the J end by 0 bases, with 13 bases between. Germline V gene sequence: CDR1 MNHEY, CDR2 SVGAGI. CDR3 length equals 15 residues. The CDR3 nucleotides are TGTGCCAGCAGATCAACAGGGCAAAGCACAGATACGCAGTATTTT. Its protein is CASRSTGQSTDTQYF.

This clonotype was seen many times. DNA of the CDR3: TGTGCCACCAGTGACCCTAGGCGGGCGGGAGCAGAGACCCAGTACTTC. The encoded protein is CATSDPRRAGAETQYF. The chain carries TRBV24-1 and TRBJ2-5; 7 bases match TRBD2. The CDR3 sequence is 16 residues long. The ends lost 4 bases at V and 4 bases at J; junction bases unmatched: 11. Germline CDR1 and CDR2: KGHDR and SFDVKD.

This clonotype was observed a few times. The chain recombines TRBV25-1 with TRBJ2-3; no reliable D call. The germline gives CDR1 MGHDK, CDR2 SYGVNS. This CDR3 has 13 residues. Trimming left V 3 bases short and J 2 bases short, with 6 bases between. CDR3 sequence (DNA): TGTGCCAGCAGTGACCCAAACACAGATACGCAGTATTTT. Translation gives CASSDPNTDTQYF.

This clonotype was observed at least ten times. The chain has TRBV6-5 and TRBJ2-1, with TRBD2 matching over 9 bases. CDR1 MNHEY and CDR2 SVGAGI come from the germline V gene. The V and J ends lost 0 bases and 4 bases, in that order; junction bases with no gene match: 4. This CDR3 has 16 amino acids. CDR3 region: CASSYSSLAGYNEQFF. In DNA form, the CDR3 reads TGTGCCAGCAGTTACTCGAGTCTAGCGGGATACAATGAGCAGTTCTTC.

At least ten counts were recorded for this clonotype. The chain carries TRBV5-5 and TRBJ2-3; TRBD2 matches 10 bases. Germline V gives CDR1 SGHKS, CDR2 YYEKEE (reference sequence). With 4 bases clipped from V and 4 bases from J, the junction kept 12 bases outside the gene matches. The CDR3 is 17 amino acids. CDR3 amino acids: CASSPGPTSGMADTQYF. Here the CDR3 DNA reads TGTGCCAGCAGCCCGGGGCCCACTAGCGGGATGGCAGATACGCAGTATTTT.

This clonotype was seen many times. The chain combines TRBV11-2 with TRBJ1-2; no definite D call. The V end was cut by 5 bases, the J end by 5 bases, with 9 bases between. This CDR3 region has 12 residues. CDR1 SGHAT and CDR2 FQNNGV come from the germline V gene. CDR3 in amino acids: CASSPGGYGYTF. CDR3 in DNA: TGTGCCAGCAGCCCGGGTGGTTATGGCTACACCTTC. The whole variable domain, remainder taken from reference TRBV11-2 and TRBJ1-2, is EAGVAQSPRYKIIEKRQSVAFWCNPISGHATLYWYQQILGQGPKLLIQFQNNGVVDDSQLPKDRFSAERLKGVDSTLKIQPAKLEDSAVYLCASSPGGYGYTFGSGTRLTVV.

As regards this clonotype: Because the CDR3 is missing its conserved closing phenylalanine or tryptophan, this is likely a read error. Because the CDR3's place on the DNA is in doubt, the DNA is left out and the CDR3 is given as listed by TCRdb. The rearrangement links TRBV29-1 to TRBJ2-1; the DNA was not compared with TRBD2, the D call given in the table. Germline CDR1 SQVTM, CDR2 ANQGSEA. The CDR3 sequence runs 14 residues, both termini included. The CDR3 loop is CSVEAIGKREGRLL.

As regards this clonotype: This may stem from a read error, because a much larger clone lies one nucleotide away. The J gene is TRBJ2-1, the V gene TRBV14; 7 bases fit TRBD1. Looked up from germline, CDR1 is SGHDN and CDR2 is FVKESK. This CDR3 spans 12 amino acids. The ends lost 1 base at V and 14 bases at J; junction bases unmatched: 5. The CDR3 nucleotides read TGTGCCAGCAGCCAAGCCAAGGACAGGAAGTTCTTC. This codes for CASSQAKDRKFF. Full variable domain (outside the CDR3, taken from reference TRBV14 and TRBJ2-1): EAGVTQFPSHSVIEKGQTVTLRCDPISGHDNLYWYRRVMGKEIKFLLHFVKESKQDESGMPNNRFLAERTGGTYSTLKVQPAELEDSGVYFCASSQAKDRKFFGPGTRLTVL.

This clonotype was counted many times. V gene TRBV5-4 combines with J gene TRBJ2-3, with D maybe TRBD2 (6 bases). V shed 0 bases and J shed 2 bases, with 16 bases lying between them. CDR3 size: 17 residues. The germline V gene has CDR1 SGHNT and CDR2 YYREEE (reference sequence). In DNA, the CDR3 is TGTGCCAGCAGCTTGGTTCGGCGGGACTCGGCCACAGATACGCAGTATTTT. Its translation: CASSLVRRDSATDTQYF.

This clonotype has only a few counts. The J gene is TRBJ2-2, the V gene TRBV27; unclear D gene. V lost 2 bases, J lost 5 bases, and 18 bases lay in between. This CDR3 comprises 17 residues. Germline assignment: CDR1 MNHEY and CDR2 SMNVEV (reference sequence). CDR3 sequence reads: CASSLSGGQFRTGELFF. In nucleotides, the CDR3 is TGTGCCAGCAGTTTAAGTGGCGGTCAATTTCGTACCGGGGAGCTGTTTTTT.

Many counts were recorded for this clonotype. This rearrangement joins TRBV9 to TRBJ2-1; no clear D. The CDR3 totals 16 residues. V lost 0 bases, J lost 10 bases, and 20 bases lay in between. The germline gives CDR1 SGDLS, CDR2 YYNGEE. CDR3 sequence (DNA): TGTGCCAGCAGCGTAGGCTTAGGACCTGGTGTTTCAGAGCAGTTCTTC. Amino acid sequence: CASSVGLGPGVSEQFF.

This clonotype was seen repeatedly, ten times or more. The V call is TRBV20-1, the J call TRBJ2-7; possible D gene TRBD1, 6 bases. This CDR3 comprises 11 residues. Germline V lookup: CDR1 DFQATT, CDR2 SNEGSKA (reference sequence). Trimming left V 4 bases short and J 5 bases short, with 9 bases between. CDR3 coding DNA: TGCAGTGCTACCAGGGGAGACGAGCAGTACTTC. Amino acids: CSATRGDEQYF.

In this sample, this clonotype turned up many times. The chain has TRBV18 and TRBJ1-1, with 8 positions matching TRBD1. CDR3 length equals 16 residues. V gave up 4 bases and J gave up 1 base; unmatched junction bases: 8. In germline, CDR1 is KGHSH, CDR2 LQKENI. The chain's CDR3 is CASSLGTGLSNTEAFF. The CDR3 bases are TGTGCCAGCTCACTGGGGACAGGCCTTTCGAACACTGAAGCTTTCTTT.

This clonotype was picked up many times. The chain has TRBV14 and TRBJ1-1; weak D call: TRBD1 (5 bases). Looked up from germline, CDR1 is SGHDN and CDR2 is FVKESK. The ends were cut back, 4 bases at V and 1 base at J, with 10 bases in the middle. The CDR3 is 14 residues long. The CDR3 sequence: CASSLVTGNTEAFF. CDR3 nucleotide sequence: TGTGCCAGCAGCCTCGTAACAGGGAACACTGAAGCTTTCTTT.

The table lists this clonotype with many counts. This rearrangement joins TRBV29-1 to TRBJ2-1; D call uncertain. Trimming removed 7 bases from V and 9 bases from J, with 10 bases in between. Germline lookup yields CDR1 SQVTM and CDR2 ANQGSEA. This CDR3 region has 10 residues. The CDR3 sequence: CSAQIREQFF. CDR3 in DNA: TGCAGCGCTCAGATTCGTGAGCAGTTCTTC.

Ten or more counts support this clonotype. This chain uses TRBV28 with TRBJ2-7, with 13 bases identical to TRBD2. Germline V gene sequence: CDR1 MDHEN, CDR2 SYDVKM. The ends lost 4 bases at V and 6 bases at J; junction bases unmatched: 9. This CDR3 region has 16 residues. Here the CDR3 reads CASSSVQLAGGGEQYF. The DNA of the CDR3 is TGTGCCAGCAGTTCGGTTCAACTAGCGGGAGGGGGCGAGCAGTACTTC.